The entry below gives a single T cell receptor (beta chain) sequence along with its context. Per the study methods: By means of reference gene primer amplification, nucleated cell counts were estimated. Measured with immunoSEQ multiplex PCR; TCRdb has only the in-frame clones, and not every one. V and J calls and clone size are given by that table; D and trimming were obtained from the DNA. The table records 140,000 to 150,000 clones, approximately 80% of them present only once. This entry belongs to a study of blood T cell repertoires in COVID-19. Study in general: Some COVID-19 samples were acute and others convalescent; all came from the United States, Italy and Spain. PBMCs, B-cell-depleted T cells, or T cells provided the cDNA or gDNA that made up the material.

Trimming removed 4 bases from V and 4 bases from J; junction bases left unmatched: 3. Germline lookup yields CDR1 MNHEY and CDR2 SMNVEV (reference sequence). This CDR3 region has 13 residues. V and J are TRBV27 and TRBJ1-2; 7 positions match TRBD1. Sequencing used peripheral blood. The TCR sequence derives from a human donor in a cohort sampled during active COVID-19. The CDR3 DNA sequence: TGTGCCAGCAGTTCACGGGACAGCTATGGCTACACCTTC. As protein: CASSSRDSYGYTF.